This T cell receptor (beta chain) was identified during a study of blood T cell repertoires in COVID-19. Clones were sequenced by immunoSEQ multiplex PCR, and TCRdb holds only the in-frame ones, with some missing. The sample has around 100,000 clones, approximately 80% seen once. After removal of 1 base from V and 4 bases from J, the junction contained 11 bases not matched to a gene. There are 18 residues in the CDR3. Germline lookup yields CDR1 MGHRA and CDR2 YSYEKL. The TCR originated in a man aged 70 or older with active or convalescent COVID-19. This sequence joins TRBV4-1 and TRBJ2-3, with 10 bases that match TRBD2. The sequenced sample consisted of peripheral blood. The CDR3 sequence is CASSQVRVGLANPDTQYF. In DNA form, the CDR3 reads TGCGCCAGCAGCCAAGTTAGGGTGGGACTAGCGAACCCAGATACGCAGTATTTT.